This T cell receptor beta chain came from a study of shared clonotypes between healthy human individuals. Unmatched junction bases numbered 5, after V lost 4 bases and J lost 0 bases. This CDR3 spans 15 amino acids. In germline, CDR1 is SGDLS, CDR2 YYNGEE. Each donor was a Caucasian adult residing in Nashville, Tennessee. General study results and limits: Lower generation probabilities were found for non-shared clonotypes than for those shared by all four donors.

Some clones are missing from TCRdb's copy, which holds only in-frame ones; the method was immunoSEQ multiplex PCR. This sample carries some 2 million clones, about 95% of them seen once, and the ten largest clones take 0.1% to 0.15%. About this clone itself: Its antigen is unknown.

The clonotype comes from a man younger than 35 in good health. Source material: naive CD4+ T cells sorted from blood. Stated subset: CD45RA+ positively selected. The genes are TRBV9 and TRBJ2-7; TRBD1 aligns across 9 bases. The CDR3 sequence: CASSSGQGSSYEQYF. CDR3 nucleotides: TGTGCCAGCAGCTCTGGACAGGGGAGCTCCTACGAGCAGTACTTC.